Shown below are 9 T cell receptor beta chains from a single sample sequenced in a study of regulatory and conventional T cells in breast cancer. TCRdb fed the PCR reads into MiXCR, producing one record per CDR3 protein. This repertoire shows around 15,000 distinct CDR3 sequences, approximately 35% found once; its top ten account for around 1.5%. Sample: conventional T cells from blood. The receptors here all came from a female donor in good health.

The chain uses TRBV7-9 and TRBJ2-3, with TRBD2 matching over 9 bases. The junction had 3 bases not matched to a gene; V was cut back by 5 bases and J by 0 bases. CDR3 length equals 15 residues. Per germline, CDR1 SEHNR and CDR2 FQNEAQ (reference sequence). The CDR3, as DNA: TGTGCCAGCAGCCGCGGGGGGGGTAGCACAGATACGCAGTATTTT. Translating gives CASSRGGGSTDTQYF. The full variable domain, completed using reference TRBV7-9 and TRBJ2-3, is DTGVSQNPRHKITKRGQNVTFRCDPISEHNRLYWYRQTLGQGPEFLTYFQNEAQLEKSRLLSDRFSAERPKGSFSTLEIQRTEQGDSAMYLCASSRGGGSTDTQYFGPGTRLTVL.

With respect to this clonotype: This may arise from a read error, as a much more abundant clone is one base away. CDR3: CASSSTGVEAEAFF. Written as DNA, the CDR3 is TGCGCCAGCAGCTCAACAGGGGTCGAGGCTGAAGCTTTCTTT. This sequence joins TRBV5-1 and TRBJ1-1; 7 bases match TRBD1. V dropped 3 bases and J dropped 6; count of bases not matched to a gene: 8. This CDR3 contains 14 residues. From germline, CDR1 is SGHRS and CDR2 YFSETQ.

This clonotype is medium-sized by share. CDR3 DNA sequence: TGTGCCAGCAGTGAGGGTAATTCACCCCTCCACTTT. It is translated as CASSEGNSPLHF. The chain uses TRBV2 and TRBJ1-6; D not resolved. This CDR3 comprises 12 residues. V was cut by 3 bases and J by 6 bases, with 3 bases left in between. CDR1 and CDR2 (germline): SNHLY, FYNNEI.

The rearrangement links TRBV10-2 to TRBJ2-3; 8 bases fit TRBD2. Germline V CDR1 and CDR2: WSHSY, SAAADI. The J segment lost 4 bases and the V segment lost 10 bases, leaving 13 bases of the junction unmatched. The CDR3 has 15 amino acids. The CDR3 bases are TGCGCCACCCTAGGAACGGGAGGGAATCCAGATACGCAGTATTTT. Translated, it gives CATLGTGGNPDTQYF.

The rearrangement links TRBV6-5 to TRBJ1-6; a weak D match, TRBD1 (5 bases). Germline lookup yields CDR1 MNHEY and CDR2 SVGAGI. This CDR3 is 14 amino acids long. Deletions cut 10 bases from V and 6 bases from J, with 16 bases between. DNA of the CDR3: TGTGCCACAGGAAGAGGGGTTGGTAATTCACCCCTCCACTTT. It yields the protein CATGRGVGNSPLHF.

This clonotype has a handful of counts. The junction departs from the called germline gene at one end, perhaps through a read error. The chain combines TRBV29-1 with TRBJ1-1, with D perhaps matching TRBD1 (5 bases). Germline V CDR1 and CDR2: SQVTM, ANQGSEA. The CDR3 length is 13 residues. The CDR3 here is CSVKREGVTEASF. The CDR3 coding sequence is TGCAGCGTTAAACGGGAAGGGGTCACTGAAGCTTCCTTT. Full variable domain (remainder filled in from reference TRBV29-1 and TRBJ1-1): SAVISQKPSRDICQRGTSLTIQCQVDSQVTMMFWYRQQPGQSLTLIATANQGSEATYESGFVIDKFPISRPNLTFSTLTVSNMSPEDSSIYLCSVKREGVTEASFGQGTRLTVV.

In this sample, this clonotype turned up a few times. The chain joins TRBV30 to TRBJ2-5, with a weak D call TRBD2 (6 bases). This CDR3 has 14 residues. The V gene's germline CDR1 is GTSNPN and CDR2 SVGIG (reference sequence). Deletions cut 3 bases from V and 2 bases from J, with 13 bases between. This chain's CDR3 is CAWSKSGLQETQYF. The CDR3, as DNA: TGTGCCTGGAGCAAAAGCGGGTTACAAGAGACCCAGTACTTC.

This clonotype was detected only a few times. The chain combines TRBV7-2 with TRBJ2-4, with D possibly being TRBD2 (5 bases). V lost 5 bases, J lost 0 bases, and 23 bases lay in between. This CDR3 contains 19 residues. CDR1 is SGHTA, CDR2 FQGNSA, per germline. In DNA, the CDR3 is TGTGCCAGCAGCCCCGTTGGAGGCCCGAACCCTAGAGCCAAAAACATTCAGTACTTC. Its protein product is CASSPVGGPNPRAKNIQYF.

This clonotype has just a few counts. This chain connects TRBV5-6 to TRBJ1-2; 7 bases are shared with TRBD1. J was trimmed by 4 bases and V by 5 bases; bases with no gene match: 8. The CDR3 has 14 residues. Germline CDR1 and CDR2: SGHDT and YYEEEE. In DNA, the CDR3 is TGTGCCAGCAGTCCTTCGACAGGGCCCTATGGCTACACCTTC. Encoded protein: CASSPSTGPYGYTF. Full variable domain (outside the CDR3, taken from reference TRBV5-6 and TRBJ1-2): DAGVTQSPTHLIKTRGQQVTLRCSPKSGHDTVSWYQQALGQGPQFIFQYYEEEERQRGNFPDRFSGHQFPNYSSELNVNALLLGDSALYLCASSPSTGPYGYTFGSGTRLTVV.